Listed below are T cell receptor beta chains from one sample, sequenced in a study of T cell responses to AZD1222 COVID-19 vaccine. The method was immunoSEQ multiplex PCR; TCRdb's version includes in-frame clones alone and lacks a portion of them. Among roughly 180,000 clones listed, approximately 92% were seen once. Sequencing was performed on peripheral blood, taken on day 0 of AZD1222 vaccination. The origin of the receptors is an adult in good health. The CDR3 runs from the conserved cysteine through the conserved F or W. A D gene is named only where the DNA matches it firmly. A clone size is listed for some rows: how often the clone was seen (once, few, many), or a class if it is expanded.

d_call | j_call | v_call | clone_size | cdr3_nt | cdr3_aa
TRBD1 | TRBJ1-5 | TRBV15 | . | TGTGCCACCAGCAGAGAGACAGGGGTAGTGCAGCCCCAGCATTTT | CATSRETGVVQPQHF
TRBD1 | TRBJ1-2 | TRBV6-5 | . | TGTGCCAGCAGTCTGACAGGGGTAGGCTACACCTTC | CASSLTGVGYTF
TRBD1 | TRBJ1-4 | TRBV28 | . | TGTGCCAGTTTTGGACAGGGGACAACTAATGAAAAACTGTTTTTT | CASFGQGTTNEKLFF
TRBD1 | TRBJ2-7 | TRBV5-1 | once | TGCGCCAGCAGCGCGGCCGGGACAGACTACGAGCAGTACTTC | CASSAAGTDYEQYF
TRBD2 | TRBJ2-2 | TRBV7-9 | . | TGTGCCAGCAGCTTGGGACATGCGGGGGGAACCGGGGAGCTGTTTTTT | CASSLGHAGGTGELFF
. | TRBJ2-2 | TRBV21-1 | . | TGTGCCAGCAGCAAAGTACTAGCGGGGAGGGACACCGGGGAGCTGTTTTTT | CASSKVLAGRDTGELFF
TRBD1 | TRBJ1-1 | TRBV19 | . | TGTGCCAGTAGCCCCTTCCTTGGGACAGGGGCGGGGAGCACTGAAGCTTTCTTT | CASSPFLGTGAGSTEAFF
TRBD1 | TRBJ1-5 | TRBV7-8 | . | TGTGCCAGCAGCTTAGATTCCCAGGGGGGTCAGCCCCAGCATTTT | CASSLDSQGGQPQHF
. | TRBJ1-6 | TRBV25-1 | . | TGTGCCAGCAGTTTCCAGGGAGATTCACCCCTCCACTTT | CASSFQGDSPLHF
TRBD2 | TRBJ2-7 | TRBV6-6 | once | TGTGCCAGCAGTTACCAGCGGGGGGGCTCCTACGAGCAGTACTTC | CASSYQRGGSYEQYF
TRBD1 | TRBJ2-7 | TRBV19 | once | TGTGCCAGTAGTATAACTGGGACAGTGTACTACGAGCAGTACTTC | CASSITGTVYYEQYF
. | TRBJ2-3 | TRBV5-1 | . | TGCGCCAGCAGCTTGGCCGGGCAGACCACAGATACGCAGTATTTT | CASSLAGQTTDTQYF
. | TRBJ1-6 | TRBV4-3 | . | TGCGCCAGCAGCCAAGGGGGGTTATACCCCAGGGCATCCCACTTT | CASSQGGLYPRASHF
. | TRBJ2-3 | TRBV7-2 | . | TGTGCCAGCAGCTTATATCCCGGGACCAGATCAGATACGCAGTATTTT | CASSLYPGTRSDTQYF
. | TRBJ1-1 | TRBV7-9 | . | TGTGCCAGCAGCTTACGGGGGGGCGAGTCAGCTTTCTTT | CASSLRGGESAFF
TRBD1 | TRBJ1-2 | TRBV5-4 | few | TGTGCCAGCAGCCCAACCCTTGGGACAGGGCCCGACTATGGCTACACCTTC | CASSPTLGTGPDYGYTF
. | TRBJ1-1 | TRBV7-9 | . | TGTGCCAGCAGCCAATGGACGGGGTTGGGCACTGAAGCTTTCTTT | CASSQWTGLGTEAFF
TRBD2 | TRBJ2-1 | TRBV7-3 | . | TGTGCCAGCAGCTTATCGGCCGGGGGGGCCTACAATGAGCAGTTCTTC | CASSLSAGGAYNEQFF
TRBD2 | TRBJ2-2 | TRBV7-6 | . | TGTGCCAGCAGCTTAGTGGAGACTAGCGGGGGATCCGGGGAGCTGTTTTTT | CASSLVETSGGSGELFF
TRBD1 | TRBJ1-3 | TRBV3-1/TRBV3-2 | . | TGTGCCAGCAGCCCCGACAGGGCATCTGGAAACACCATATATTTT | CASSPDRASGNTIYF
. | TRBJ2-7 | TRBV27 | . | TGTGCCAGCCGGCGGATCATACCCCCATACGAGCAGTACTTC | CASRRIIPPYEQYF
TRBD2 | TRBJ2-7 | TRBV15 | . | TGTGCCACCAGCAGAGATCTTACGGGGGGGTATGTGAACGAGCAGTACTTC | CATSRDLTGGYVNEQYF
. | TRBJ1-5 | TRBV10-3 | . | TGTGCCATCAGTGATGGGGACGCCGGCAATCAGCCCCAGCATTTT | CAISDGDAGNQPQHF
TRBD1 | TRBJ2-3 | TRBV18 | . | TGTGCCAGCTCACCCCGGGACAGGGGGGTCGCAGATACGCAGTATTTT | CASSPRDRGVADTQYF
TRBD1 | TRBJ2-1 | TRBV3-1/TRBV3-2 | . | TGTGCCAGCAGCCAAGAGAAAGCTCCAGGGGGCTGGTATGAGCAGTTCTTC | CASSQEKAPGGWYEQFF
. | TRBJ1-3 | TRBV14 | . | TGTGCCAGCAGCCAGGAAAGGACAGCTGGAAACACCATATATTTT | CASSQERTAGNTIYF
TRBD1 | TRBJ1-3 | TRBV4-1 | . | TGCGCCAGCAGCCTTCTAGACAGGGAAGGAAACACCATATATTTT | CASSLLDREGNTIYF
TRBD2 | TRBJ2-3 | TRBV28 | . | TGTGCCAGCAGTTTTGGGGGGGAGGGCACAGATACGCAGTATTTT | CASSFGGEGTDTQYF
. | TRBJ2-3 | TRBV11-2 | once | TGTGCCAGCAGCTTGACATTGGGTACGCAGTATTTT | CASSLTLGTQYF
. | TRBJ2-2 | TRBV9 | . | TGTGCCAGCAGCTTGCCTGTCACCGGGGAGCTGTTTTTT | CASSLPVTGELFF
TRBD1 | TRBJ1-2 | TRBV6-5 | . | TGTGCCAGCAGGGAGGGGGCTGGCTACACCTTC | CASREGAGYTF
. | TRBJ2-1 | TRBV19 | . | TGTGCCAGTAGTATTTATCTAAGCTCCTACAATGAGCAGTTCTTC | CASSIYLSSYNEQFF
. | TRBJ1-5 | TRBV6-2/TRBV6-3 | . | TGTGCCAGCAGTTACTCCCGGGGGTACTATAGCAATCAGCCCCAGCATTTT | CASSYSRGYYSNQPQHF
. | TRBJ1-2 | TRBV29-1 | . | TGCAGCGTCGAAACAGTAAAGGGAAGCTATGGCTACACCTTC | CSVETVKGSYGYTF
. | TRBJ1-4 | TRBV10-1 | . | TGCGCCAGCAGTGATCCGACGGGGACGAATGAAAAACTGTTTTTT | CASSDPTGTNEKLFF
. | TRBJ1-1 | TRBV9 | . | TGTGCCAGCAGCGTAGGAGATCTCACTGAAGCTTTCTTT | CASSVGDLTEAFF
. | TRBJ1-1 | TRBV6-2/TRBV6-3 | . | . | CASSTSMAGGNTEAFF
. | TRBJ2-7 | TRBV7-6 | . | TGTGCCAGCAGCCCACCTCCCAGGGCAGGGGATACCTACGAGCAGTACTTC | CASSPPPRAGDTYEQYF
TRBD2 | TRBJ2-2 | TRBV4-2 | . | TGTGCCAGCAGCCAAGCGGGGGGGAACACCGGGGAGCTGTTTTTT | CASSQAGGNTGELFF
TRBD1 | TRBJ1-1 | TRBV12-5 | once | TGTGCTAGTGGACCGGGACAGGGGGCGAACACTGAAGCTTTCTTT | CASGPGQGANTEAFF